The 20 T cell receptor beta chains given below trace back to one sample, sequenced in a study of patients and donors after allogeneic stem cell transplantation. TCRdb fed the RT-PCR reads into MiXCR, producing one record per CDR3 protein. The sample contains about 200,000 distinct CDR3 sequences, around 41% of which appear only once. What was sequenced was blood, either unsorted or a sorted T cell fraction (not recorded which). The receptors originated from a human donor who was either an allogeneic HSCT recipient or a stem cell or donor lymphocyte infusion donor (not recorded which). It is not recorded whose cells these are; they may come from a transplant donor.

The chain has TRBV20-1 and TRBJ2-7; no reliable D call. This CDR3 is 14 amino acids long. Per the germline V gene, CDR1 is DFQATT and CDR2 is SNEGSKA (reference sequence). Between the trimmed V and J ends, which lost 6 bases and 0 bases, there was a span of 15 bases. The CDR3 region has the DNA TGCAGTGCCCGCCAAGGTCGTAACTCCTACGAGCAGTACTTC. Amino acids: CSARQGRNSYEQYF.

This clonotype has only a few counts. The chain has TRBV20-1 and TRBJ1-5; 7 nucleotides match TRBD1. V dropped 7 bases and J dropped 3; count of bases not matched to a gene: 9. Per the germline V gene, CDR1 is DFQATT and CDR2 is SNEGSKA (reference sequence). There are 14 residues in the CDR3. The CDR3 protein is CSVFGQALNQPQHF. The CDR3 DNA sequence: TGCAGTGTGTTTGGACAGGCCCTCAATCAGCCCCAGCATTTT.

The chain couples TRBV20-1 to TRBJ1-1, with TRBD1 matching 7 bases. Germline V gives CDR1 DFQATT, CDR2 SNEGSKA (reference sequence). V dropped 6 bases and J dropped 7; count of bases not matched to a gene: 17. The CDR3 covers 15 residues. CDR3 amino acids: CSAPGTGTVVGEAFF. The CDR3 coding sequence is TGCAGTGCCCCTGGGACCGGGACAGTGGTAGGTGAAGCTTTCTTT.

The chain employs TRBV7-9 and TRBJ1-1; 9 bases map to TRBD1. Germline V gene sequence: CDR1 SEHNR, CDR2 FQNEAQ (reference sequence). The CDR3 runs 16 residues. V gave up 3 bases and J gave up 4 bases; unmatched junction bases: 9. The CDR3 coding sequence is TGTGCCAGCAGCTTCGGCCCGACAGGGGGAAGCACTGAAGCTTTCTTT. Its translation: CASSFGPTGGSTEAFF.

The rearrangement links TRBV12-3 or TRBV12-4 to TRBJ1-1, with D hard to call. V lost 7 bases and J lost 0, with 9 bases in between. This CDR3 comprises 13 residues. CDR3 amino acids: CASKELMNTEAFF. The CDR3 DNA sequence: TGTGCCAGCAAGGAGTTGATGAACACTGAAGCTTTCTTT.

J is TRBJ2-3 and V is TRBV29-1; D uncertain. Germline values: CDR1 SQVTM, CDR2 ANQGSEA. CDR3 size: 14 residues. The V gene lost 4 bases and the J gene lost 0 bases, with 11 bases spanning the gap. CDR3 sequence reads: CSVVLAPSTDTQYF. Here the CDR3 DNA reads TGCAGCGTTGTTTTAGCCCCCAGCACAGATACGCAGTATTTT.

A few counts support this clonotype. The rearrangement links TRBV6-6 to TRBJ1-1, with TRBD1 matching over 7 bases. The length of the CDR3 is 15 residues. The germline CDR1 and CDR2 sequences are MNHNY and SVGAGI (reference sequence). The V gene end was trimmed by 5 bases and the J gene end by 2 bases; junction bases not matched to a gene: 8. The CDR3 sequence: CASSPRQGPNTEAFF. DNA for the CDR3: TGTGCCAGCAGTCCGAGACAGGGACCAAACACTGAAGCTTTCTTT.

The genes are TRBV12-3 or TRBV12-4 and TRBJ2-1; D not certain. The ends were cut back, 1 base at V and 8 bases at J, with 9 bases in the middle. The CDR3 covers 13 residues. This CDR3 reads CASSLGPDYEQFF. The CDR3 DNA sequence: TGTGCCAGCAGTTTAGGTCCTGACTATGAGCAGTTCTTC.

This clonotype was seen more than once but under ten times. The CDR3 here is CASSTGQGNEKLFF. Written as DNA, the CDR3 is TGTGCCAGCAGCACGGGACAGGGAAACGAAAAACTGTTTTTT. The chain links TRBV7-2 to TRBJ1-4; 9 nucleotides agree with TRBD1. The CDR3 covers 14 residues. Per the germline V gene, CDR1 is SGHTA and CDR2 is FQGNSA. V shed 5 bases, J shed 8 bases, and the junction held 6 bases outside the gene matches.

The rearrangement uses TRBV4-2 and TRBJ1-1; 11 bases map to TRBD1. Trimming removed 3 bases from V and 3 bases from J; junction bases left unmatched: 9. Germline V CDR1 and CDR2: LGHNA, YNFKEQ. The CDR3 is made up of 17 amino acids. Here the CDR3 reads CASSQGQGEGADTEAFF. The CDR3 DNA reads as TGTGCCAGCAGCCAGGGACAGGGGGAGGGGGCAGACACTGAAGCTTTCTTT.

V and J are TRBV20-1 and TRBJ1-1; D is perhaps TRBD1 (6 bases). CDR1 is DFQATT, CDR2 SNEGSKA, per germline (reference sequence). With 5 bases removed from V and 2 bases from J, the gap between germline ends came to 15 bases. CDR3 length equals 14 residues. DNA of the CDR3: TGCAGTGCTGGGGGGGACAACTTTAACACTGAAGCTTTCTTT. Translation: CSAGGDNFNTEAFF.

CDR3: CSVSGAHNQPQHF. In nucleotides, the CDR3 is TGCAGCGTTTCGGGTGCGCACAATCAGCCCCAGCATTTT. The V gene is TRBV29-1, the J gene TRBJ1-5; D unclear. V lost 5 bases and J lost 3, with 11 bases in between. Germline V gene lookup returns CDR1 SQVTM and CDR2 ANQGSEA. This CDR3 is built from 13 residues.

This clonotype occurred a few times. J is TRBJ1-2 and V is TRBV12-3 or TRBV12-4; D unresolved. The CDR3 is 13 residues long. Trimming shortened V by 8 bases and J by 4 bases, and 14 bases separated the two germline ends. CDR3 region: CASRDKNTYGYTF. The CDR3 DNA reads TGTGCCAGCCGAGACAAGAACACCTATGGCTACACCTTC.

The chain combines TRBV6-5 with TRBJ2-1; TRBD2 aligns across 10 bases. Germline V gene sequence: CDR1 MNHEY, CDR2 SVGAGI. V shed 2 bases, J shed 9 bases, and the junction held 4 bases outside the gene matches. The CDR3 consists of 14 residues. This CDR3 reads CASSYTSGVGEQFF. In nucleotides, the CDR3 is TGTGCCAGCAGTTACACTAGCGGGGTAGGTGAGCAGTTCTTC.

The rearrangement links TRBV2 to TRBJ1-4, with D hard to call. Trimming shortened V by 7 bases and J by 8 bases, and 11 bases separated the two germline ends. The CDR3 sequence is 12 residues long. Per germline, CDR1 SNHLY and CDR2 FYNNEI. The CDR3 bases are TGTGCCAGCATAGGGTCCGGCGAAAAACTGTTTTTT. Translation gives CASIGSGEKLFF.

J is TRBJ1-5 and V is TRBV20-1; D is perhaps TRBD1 (6 bases). The V end was cut by 6 bases, the J end by 0 bases, with 18 bases between. Germline-derived CDR1 and CDR2 are DFQATT and SNEGSKA (reference sequence). The CDR3 is made up of 16 amino acids. CDR3 sequence reads: CSAPDRDTYSNQPQHF. CDR3 DNA sequence: TGCAGTGCCCCGGACCGGGACACCTATAGCAATCAGCCCCAGCATTTT.

The chain recombines TRBV5-1 with TRBJ2-7; either TRBD1 or TRBD2 may fit D (5 bases each). The germline V gene has CDR1 SGHRS and CDR2 YFSETQ. V gave up 5 bases and J gave up 0 bases, with 18 bases separating them. This CDR3 is built from 16 residues. This CDR3 is CASRVVGQGDSYEQYF. CDR3 nucleotides: TGCGCCAGCAGAGTGGTCGGGCAGGGAGACTCCTACGAGCAGTACTTC.

V and J are TRBV20-1 and TRBJ2-3, with 8 bases matching TRBD1. The CDR3 contains 14 residues. Germline loops: CDR1 DFQATT, CDR2 SNEGSKA (reference sequence). V gave up 6 bases and J gave up 2 bases; unmatched junction bases: 7. The CDR3, as DNA: TGCAGTGCGGTGACAGGGGCCCTCACAGATACGCAGTATTTT. This gives the protein CSAVTGALTDTQYF.

This clonotype has just a few counts. The chain links TRBV29-1 to TRBJ2-5, with 8 bases aligning to TRBD1. V gave up 2 bases and J gave up 4 bases; unmatched junction bases: 6. Germline V CDR1 and CDR2: SQVTM, ANQGSEA. The CDR3 spans 14 residues. CDR3 region: CSVENSGQVETQYF. CDR3 coding DNA: TGCAGCGTTGAAAATTCGGGACAGGTAGAGACCCAGTACTTC.

The chain is built from TRBV9 and TRBJ1-3, with 8 bases aligning to TRBD1. CDR1 SGDLS and CDR2 YYNGEE come from the germline V gene. The V segment lost 2 bases and the J segment 8 bases; nucleotides outside the gene matches: 3. The CDR3 sequence is 13 residues long. In DNA, the CDR3 is TGTGCCAGCAGCGTTGGACAGGGCCACACCATATATTTT. Translating gives CASSVGQGHTIYF.